The T cell receptor (beta chain) described here comes from a study of control samples from healthy donors and cancer patients. The CDR3 contains 14 residues. V lost 4 bases and J lost 11, with 20 bases in between. Germline V lookup: CDR1 MNHEY, CDR2 SVGAGI. Some clones are missing from TCRdb's copy, which holds only in-frame ones; the method was immunoSEQ multiplex PCR. The sample consists of approximately 94,000 clones, about 86% of them appearing once. This chain joins TRBV6-5 and TRBJ1-1; D gene unclear. This clonotype was obtained from a woman aged 50 to 60 in good health. Sequencing input: blood. CDR3 DNA sequence: TGTGCCAGCAGTTCCCGAGGGATATCCACTCGGGCTTTCTTT. This sequence encodes CASSSRGISTRAFF.